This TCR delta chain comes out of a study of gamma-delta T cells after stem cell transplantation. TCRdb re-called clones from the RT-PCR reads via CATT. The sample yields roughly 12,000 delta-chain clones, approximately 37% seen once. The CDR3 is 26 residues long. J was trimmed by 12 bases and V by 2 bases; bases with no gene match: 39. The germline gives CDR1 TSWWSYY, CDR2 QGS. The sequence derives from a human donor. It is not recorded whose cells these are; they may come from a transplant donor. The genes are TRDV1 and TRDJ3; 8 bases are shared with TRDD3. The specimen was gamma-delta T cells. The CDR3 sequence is CALGESGLHPTQSVWDTRLRIRQMFF. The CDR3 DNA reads TGTGCTCTTGGGGAAAGTGGCTTACATCCTACCCAGTCGGTGTGGGATACGCGTCTTAGAATCCGACAGATGTTTTTC.